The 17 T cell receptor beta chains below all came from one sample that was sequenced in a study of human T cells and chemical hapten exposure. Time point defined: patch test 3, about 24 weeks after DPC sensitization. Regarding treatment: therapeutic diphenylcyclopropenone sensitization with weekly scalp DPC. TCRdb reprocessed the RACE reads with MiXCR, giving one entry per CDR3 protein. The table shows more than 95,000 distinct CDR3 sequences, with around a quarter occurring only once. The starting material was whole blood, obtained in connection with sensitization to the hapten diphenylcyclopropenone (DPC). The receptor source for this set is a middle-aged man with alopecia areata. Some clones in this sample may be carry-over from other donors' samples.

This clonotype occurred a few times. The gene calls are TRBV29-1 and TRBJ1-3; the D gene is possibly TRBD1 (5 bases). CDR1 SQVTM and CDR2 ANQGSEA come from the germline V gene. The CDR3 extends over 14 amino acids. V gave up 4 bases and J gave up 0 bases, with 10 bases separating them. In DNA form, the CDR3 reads TGCAGCGTTGGACAGTCTAGCTCTGGAAACACCATATATTTT. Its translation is CSVGQSSSGNTIYF.

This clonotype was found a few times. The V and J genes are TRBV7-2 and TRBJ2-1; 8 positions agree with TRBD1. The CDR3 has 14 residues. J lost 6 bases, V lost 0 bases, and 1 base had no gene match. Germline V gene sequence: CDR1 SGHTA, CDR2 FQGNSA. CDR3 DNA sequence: TGTGCCAGCAGCTTAGCTACAGGGGGCAATGAGCAGTTCTTC. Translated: CASSLATGGNEQFF.

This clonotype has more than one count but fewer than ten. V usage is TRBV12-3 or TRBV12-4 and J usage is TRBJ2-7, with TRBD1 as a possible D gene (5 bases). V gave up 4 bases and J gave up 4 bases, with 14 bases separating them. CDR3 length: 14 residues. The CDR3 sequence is CASSSLGAAYEQYF. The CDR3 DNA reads TGTGCCAGCAGTTCCCTTGGGGCGGCTTACGAGCAGTACTTC.

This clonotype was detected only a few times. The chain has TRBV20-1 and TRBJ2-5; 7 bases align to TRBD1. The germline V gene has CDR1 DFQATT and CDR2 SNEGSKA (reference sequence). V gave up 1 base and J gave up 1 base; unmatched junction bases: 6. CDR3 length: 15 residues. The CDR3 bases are TGCAGTGCTAGAGTTACCGGGACAGCCCAAGAGACCCAGTACTTC. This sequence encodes CSARVTGTAQETQYF.

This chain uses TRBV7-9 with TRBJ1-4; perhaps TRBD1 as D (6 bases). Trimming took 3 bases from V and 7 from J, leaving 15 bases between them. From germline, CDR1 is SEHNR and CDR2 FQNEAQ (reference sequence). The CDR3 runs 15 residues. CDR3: CASSFLGGAGEKLFF. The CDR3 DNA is TGTGCCAGCAGCTTTTTGGGGGGCGCAGGTGAAAAACTGTTTTTT.

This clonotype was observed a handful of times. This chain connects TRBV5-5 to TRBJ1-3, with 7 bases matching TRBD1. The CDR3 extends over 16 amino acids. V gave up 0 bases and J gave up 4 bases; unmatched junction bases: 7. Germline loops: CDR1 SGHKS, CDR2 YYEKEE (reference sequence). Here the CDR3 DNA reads TGTGCCAGCAGCTTGGTGGCAGGGGGGTACGGAAACACCATATATTTT. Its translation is CASSLVAGGYGNTIYF. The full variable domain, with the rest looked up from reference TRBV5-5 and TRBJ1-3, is DAGVTQSPTHLIKTRGQQVTLRCSPISGHKSVSWYQQVLGQGPQFIFQYYEKEERGRGNFPDRFSARQFPNYSSELNVNALLLGDSALYLCASSLVAGGYGNTIYFGEGSWLTVV.

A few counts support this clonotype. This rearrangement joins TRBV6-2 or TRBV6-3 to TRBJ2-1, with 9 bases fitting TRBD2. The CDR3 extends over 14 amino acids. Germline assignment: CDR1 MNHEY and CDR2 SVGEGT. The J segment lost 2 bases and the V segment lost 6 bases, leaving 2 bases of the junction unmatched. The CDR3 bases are TGTGCCAGCAGGCGGGAGGGCGCCTACAATGAGCAGTTCTTC. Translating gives CASRREGAYNEQFF.

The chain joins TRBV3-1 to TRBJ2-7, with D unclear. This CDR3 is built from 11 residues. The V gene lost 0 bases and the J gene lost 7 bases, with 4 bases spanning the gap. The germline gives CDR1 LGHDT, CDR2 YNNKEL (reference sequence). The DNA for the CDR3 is TGTGCCAGCAGCCAAGAGCGGGAGCAGTACTTC. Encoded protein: CASSQEREQYF.

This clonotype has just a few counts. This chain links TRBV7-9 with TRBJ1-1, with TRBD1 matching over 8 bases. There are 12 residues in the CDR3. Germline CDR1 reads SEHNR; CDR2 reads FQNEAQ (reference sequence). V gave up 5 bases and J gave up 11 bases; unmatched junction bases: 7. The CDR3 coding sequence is TGTGCCAGCAGCCCACTGACAGGGGACGCTTTCTTT. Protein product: CASSPLTGDAFF.

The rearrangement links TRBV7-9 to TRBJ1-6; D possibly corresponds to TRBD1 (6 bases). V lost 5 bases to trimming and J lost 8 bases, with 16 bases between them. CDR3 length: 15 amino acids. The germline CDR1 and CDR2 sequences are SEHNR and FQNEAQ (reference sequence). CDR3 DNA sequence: TGTGCCAGCAGCCTAGGGGCAGGGGCAGATTCACCCCTCCACTTT. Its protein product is CASSLGAGADSPLHF.

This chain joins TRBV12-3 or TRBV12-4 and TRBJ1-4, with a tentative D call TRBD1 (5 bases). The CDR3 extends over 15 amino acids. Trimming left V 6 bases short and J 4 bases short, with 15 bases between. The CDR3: CASRMAGPYNEKLFF. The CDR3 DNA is TGTGCCAGCAGGATGGCGGGGCCTTATAATGAAAAACTGTTTTTT.

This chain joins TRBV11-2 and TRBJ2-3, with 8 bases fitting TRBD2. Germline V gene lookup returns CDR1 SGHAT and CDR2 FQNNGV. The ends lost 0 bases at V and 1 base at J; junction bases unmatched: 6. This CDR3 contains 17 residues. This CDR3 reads CASSLDQEAGGTDTQYF. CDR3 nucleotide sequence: TGTGCCAGCAGCTTAGATCAAGAAGCGGGAGGCACAGATACGCAGTATTTT.

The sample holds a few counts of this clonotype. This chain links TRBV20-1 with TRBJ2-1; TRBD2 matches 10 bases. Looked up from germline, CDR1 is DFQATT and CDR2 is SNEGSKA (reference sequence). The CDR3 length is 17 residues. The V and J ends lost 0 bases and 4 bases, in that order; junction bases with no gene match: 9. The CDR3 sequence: CSARDPASGSRYNEQFF. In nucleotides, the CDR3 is TGCAGTGCTAGAGATCCCGCTAGCGGGAGTCGGTACAATGAGCAGTTCTTC.

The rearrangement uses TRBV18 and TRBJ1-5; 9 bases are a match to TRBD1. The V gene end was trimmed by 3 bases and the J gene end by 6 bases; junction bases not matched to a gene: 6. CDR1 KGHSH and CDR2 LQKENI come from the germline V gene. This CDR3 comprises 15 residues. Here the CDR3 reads CASSPPGTGLQPQHF. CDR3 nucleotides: TGTGCCAGCTCACCTCCCGGGACAGGGCTTCAGCCCCAGCATTTT.

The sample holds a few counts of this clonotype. CDR3 bases: TGCGCCAGGAAGCCACCCCGGGGGAACACTGAAGCTTTCTTT. Its translation is CARKPPRGNTEAFF. The chain couples TRBV10-1 to TRBJ1-1, with no clear D. Per the germline V gene, CDR1 is WNHNN and CDR2 is SYGVQD (reference sequence). The length of the CDR3 is 14 residues. Deletions cut 9 bases from V and 1 base from J, with 15 bases between.

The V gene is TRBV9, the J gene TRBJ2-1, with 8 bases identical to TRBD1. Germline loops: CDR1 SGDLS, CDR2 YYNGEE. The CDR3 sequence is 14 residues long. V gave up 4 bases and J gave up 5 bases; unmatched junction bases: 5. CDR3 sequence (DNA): TGTGCCAGCAGCTGGGGACAGGAAGACAATGAGCAGTTCTTC. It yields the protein CASSWGQEDNEQFF.

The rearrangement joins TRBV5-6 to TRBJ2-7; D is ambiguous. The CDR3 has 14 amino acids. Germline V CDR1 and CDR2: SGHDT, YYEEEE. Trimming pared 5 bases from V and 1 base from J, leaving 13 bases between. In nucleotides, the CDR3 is TGTGCCAGCAGTCTAGGCGGTGCATCCTACGAGCAGTACTTC. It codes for CASSLGGASYEQYF.